The rows below give T cell receptor beta chains drawn from one sample of a study of control samples from healthy donors and cancer patients. Method: immunoSEQ multiplex PCR; TCRdb's copy keeps in-frame clones and lacks some. The sample holds 85,000 to 95,000 clones; around 80% are singletons and the top ten take around 9.1%. The sequencing input was blood. The origin of the receptors is a woman aged 55-75 years in good health. The conserved cysteine and the conserved F or W are not part of the CDR3 here. Each record gives: D gene, V gene, J gene, CDR3 protein. D genes are given only for firm matches.

>-|TRBV7-8|TRBJ1-3
ASSLRAGEGYTIY
>TRBD1|TRBV11-2|TRBJ2-7
ASSADRSYEQY
>-|TRBV9|TRBJ1-1
ASSVGPDLNTEAF
>TRBD2|TRBV19|TRBJ2-1
ASRYPSGGYNEQF
>TRBD1|TRBV19|TRBJ2-3
AGSLDRGRRDTQY
>-|TRBV5-6|TRBJ1-6
ASSSPGYNSPLH
>TRBD2|TRBV4-3|TRBJ2-2
ASSQEITGTSGGAYTGELF
>-|TRBV2|TRBJ1-4
ASRPQGGANEKLF
>-|TRBV24-1|TRBJ2-1
ATSEGTLASSYNEQF
>-|TRBV18|TRBJ2-7
ASSPPHSDEQY
>TRBD1|TRBV18|TRBJ1-5
ASSGQGNQPQH
>-|TRBV7-9|TRBJ1-2
ASSLEGFGYT
>-|TRBV28|TRBJ2-7
ASSLSQAGEQY
>TRBD1|TRBV7-9|TRBJ1-6
ASSPQGDGSPLH
>-|TRBV19|TRBJ2-6
ASSKTGISHSGANVLT
>-|TRBV7-8|TRBJ2-3
ASSLDIGTDTQY
>-|TRBV28|TRBJ1-2
ASSTALYGYT
>-|TRBV28|TRBJ2-7
ASTHLGGSIHEQY
>-|TRBV7-9|TRBJ2-6
ASSLVVSGANVLT
>TRBD1|TRBV14|TRBJ2-2
ASSRGGQYTGELF
>-|TRBV10-3|TRBJ1-1
AISDSMNTEAF
>-|TRBV12-3/TRBV12-4|TRBJ2-2
ASSLEGSGELF
>TRBD2|TRBV5-1|TRBJ2-3
ASSLALAGNTDTQY
>-|TRBV6-4|TRBJ2-1
ASSDGPRGRDEQF
>-|TRBV12-3/TRBV12-4|TRBJ1-5
ASSLKGDQPQH